This is a list of T cell receptor beta chains from one sample in a study of T-cell reconstitution after alpha-beta-depleted transplantation in children. MiXCR was run by TCRdb on the PCR reads, yielding one entry per CDR3 protein. The repertoire holds more than 250,000 distinct CDR3 sequences, with roughly 9.5% as singletons. The sequencing here drew on PBMCs from the stem cell graft donor, taken from the stem cell graft. These receptors all stem from a human donor who donated a stem cell graft to a child with SCID. CDR3s include the opening cysteine and the closing phenylalanine or tryptophan. D genes are given only for firm matches. Clone size is stated in some rows and not others, as once, few, many or a class when expanded.

V gene	J gene	D gene	clone size	CDR3 DNA	CDR3 protein
TRBV2	TRBJ2-3	-	few	TGTGCCAGCAAGGTAGGGGGGGGCCTCTACACAGATACGCAGTATTTT	CASKVGGGLYTDTQYF
TRBV18	TRBJ1-5	TRBD1	many	TGTGCCAGCTCAACTACAGGGGGTAGCAATCAGCCCCAGCATTTT	CASSTTGGSNQPQHF
TRBV5-1	TRBJ1-1	-	few	TGCGCCAGCAGCTTCGTAGCAGGGGAGGGCACTGAAGCTTTCTTT	CASSFVAGEGTEAFF
TRBV5-1	TRBJ1-2	TRBD1	-	TGCGCCAGCAGCTCTTCCGGGACAGGGTATGGCTACACCTTC	CASSSSGTGYGYTF
TRBV7-3	TRBJ2-3	TRBD2	-	TGTGCCAGCAGTGCCCAGACTAGCGCAGATACGCAGTATTTT	CASSAQTSADTQYF
TRBV7-6	TRBJ2-7	-	-	TGTGCCAGCAGCTTAGGCACCGGGGGCCGAGCCTACGAGCAGTACTTC	CASSLGTGGRAYEQYF
TRBV5-4	TRBJ2-5	TRBD2	few	TGTGCCAGCAGGTTTAGCGGGGGCCGCCAAGAGACCCAGTACTTC	CASRFSGGRQETQYF
TRBV5-1	TRBJ2-3	-	few	TGCGCCAGCAGCTTCGCGACAGGAGCTCTCGCGGATACGCAGTATTTT	CASSFATGALADTQYF
TRBV4-1	TRBJ2-3	-	-	TGCGCCAGCAGCCACGCCCCGGGGGCAGGGGGGGCCGCTAGCACAGATACGCAGTATTTT	CASSHAPGAGGAASTDTQYF
TRBV3-1	TRBJ2-7	TRBD2	-	TGTGCCAGCAGCCAAGATTTAGCGGGGACTCGCTACGAGCAGTACTTC	CASSQDLAGTRYEQYF
TRBV12-3/TRBV12-4	TRBJ2-5	TRBD2	-	TGTGCCAGCAGTCGACCCGGGGGAGGGGAGACCCAGTACTTC	CASSRPGGGETQYF
TRBV19	TRBJ1-2	TRBD1	-	TGTGCCAGTAAGAGGGACAGGGCAAATCCGCACGGCACCTTC	CASKRDRANPHGTF
TRBV29-1	TRBJ2-2	-	many	TGCAGCGGACGGAACACCGGGGAGCTGTTTTTT	CSGRNTGELFF
TRBV12-3/TRBV12-4	TRBJ2-3	-	few	TGTGCCAGCAGGTTATCCCGGACATTCACTAGCACAGATACGCAGTATTTT	CASRLSRTFTSTDTQYF
TRBV7-9	TRBJ2-2	-	-	TGTGCCAGCAGCGGCAGGGGTGGCACCGGGGAGCTGTTTTTT	CASSGRGGTGELFF
TRBV12-3/TRBV12-4	TRBJ2-7	TRBD1	few	TGTGCCAGCAGTTACTTCCTGGGACAGCAAACCTACGAGCAGTACTTC	CASSYFLGQQTYEQYF
TRBV5-1	TRBJ2-5	TRBD1	few	TGCGCCAGCAGCTTCCGGGACAGGGTCCAAGAGACCCAGTACTTC	CASSFRDRVQETQYF
TRBV5-1	TRBJ2-1	-	-	TGCGCCAGCAGCTTGATGGTAAGCTCCTACAATGAGCAGTTCTTC	CASSLMVSSYNEQFF